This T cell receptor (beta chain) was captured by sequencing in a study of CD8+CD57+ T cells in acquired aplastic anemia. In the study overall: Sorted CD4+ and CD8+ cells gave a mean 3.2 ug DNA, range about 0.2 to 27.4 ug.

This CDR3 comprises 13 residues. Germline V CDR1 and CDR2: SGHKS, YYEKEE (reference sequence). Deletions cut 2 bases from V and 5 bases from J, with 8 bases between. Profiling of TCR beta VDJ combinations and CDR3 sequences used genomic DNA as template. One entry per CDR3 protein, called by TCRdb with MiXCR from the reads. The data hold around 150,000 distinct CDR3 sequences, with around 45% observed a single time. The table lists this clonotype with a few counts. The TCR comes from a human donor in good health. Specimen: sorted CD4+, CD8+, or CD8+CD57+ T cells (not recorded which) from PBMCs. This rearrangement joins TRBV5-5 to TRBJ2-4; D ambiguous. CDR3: CASSLYIENIQYF. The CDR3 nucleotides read TGTGCCAGCAGCTTATACATTGAAAACATTCAGTACTTC.